A single sample gave rise to the 8 T cell receptor beta chains below, sequenced in a study of blood T cells in healthy people across ages. Primed by a sample-barcoded 5' primer and a J-beta primer mix, a second PCR proceeded for 7 to 11 cycles. TCRdb passed the 5' RACE reads through MiXCR, listing each CDR3 protein once. This repertoire shows just under 750,000 distinct CDR3 sequences, 22% found once; its top ten account for about 20%. Material for sequencing was blood. The receptors were sampled from a man in his sixties or seventies in good health.

This clonotype was picked up a small number of times. CDR3: CASSPNRLNTEAFF. In DNA form, the CDR3 reads TGTGCCAGCAGCCCCAACAGATTAAACACTGAAGCTTTCTTT. The chain links TRBV9 to TRBJ1-1; D gene unclear. The CDR3 is 14 residues long. CDR1 SGDLS and CDR2 YYNGEE come from the germline V gene. V was pared by 4 bases and J by 2 bases, with 12 bases between.

This clonotype appeared a few times. The chain links TRBV7-9 to TRBJ2-3, with no clear D. The CDR3 totals 16 residues. CDR1 and CDR2 (germline): SEHNR, FQNEAQ (reference sequence). Deletions cut 6 bases from V and 2 bases from J, with 18 bases between. CDR3 in amino acids: CASSFSNPAPTDTQYF. CDR3 DNA sequence: TGTGCCAGCAGTTTCTCGAATCCGGCTCCCACAGATACGCAGTATTTT.

V gene TRBV12-3 or TRBV12-4 combines with J gene TRBJ1-2, with unresolved D. The CDR3 loop spans 15 amino acids. V was trimmed by 5 bases and J by 1 base, leaving 14 bases between them. CDR3 amino acids: CASSPAGRINYGYTF. CDR3 in DNA: TGTGCCAGCAGTCCCGCGGGGAGGATTAACTATGGCTACACCTTC.

This clonotype came up a few times. V is TRBV7-2 and J is TRBJ1-5; the D is unclear. This CDR3 contains 16 residues. Per germline, CDR1 SGHTA and CDR2 FQGNSA. Trimming shortened V by 0 bases and J by 3 bases, and 12 bases separated the two germline ends. Here the CDR3 reads CASSLASGRTNQPQHF. CDR3 DNA sequence: TGTGCCAGCAGCTTAGCTTCCGGCAGGACCAATCAGCCCCAGCATTTT.

This clonotype was seen only a few times. This sequence joins TRBV20-1 and TRBJ2-3; either TRBD1 or TRBD2 may fit D (5 bases each). Trimming shortened V by 3 bases and J by 6 bases, and 19 bases separated the two germline ends. The CDR3 contains 15 residues. Germline V lookup: CDR1 DFQATT, CDR2 SNEGSKA (reference sequence). The CDR3 DNA is TGCAGTGCTAGGCCTGGGACCCCTTCTTGGGATACGCAGTATTTT. Translated: CSARPGTPSWDTQYF.

The chain uses TRBV20-1 and TRBJ2-5; tentative D call: TRBD1 (5 bases). The DNA matches TRBJ2-7 better at its end, which makes the J call doubtful. Germline loops: CDR1 DFQATT, CDR2 SNEGSKA (reference sequence). This CDR3 comprises 14 residues. The CDR3: CSASQGWGSYEQYF. CDR3 DNA sequence: TGCAGTGCTAGTCAGGGCTGGGGCTCCTACGAGCAGTACTTC.

This clonotype has a handful of counts. The rearrangement uses TRBV3-1 and TRBJ1-1; D is ambiguous. Germline V gives CDR1 LGHDT, CDR2 YNNKEL (reference sequence). The V gene lost 1 base and the J gene lost 3 bases, with 15 bases spanning the gap. The CDR3 totals 16 residues. CDR3 sequence: CASSQVQQSGDTEAFF. For the CDR3, the DNA is TGTGCCAGCAGCCAAGTCCAGCAGTCGGGAGACACTGAAGCTTTCTTT.

This clonotype was detected a few times. This rearrangement joins TRBV7-3 to TRBJ2-1; D may correspond to TRBD1 or TRBD2 (5 bases each). V lost 2 bases and J 9 bases, leaving 8 bases between the germline ends. CDR3 length: 12 residues. The V gene's germline CDR1 is SGHTA and CDR2 FQGTGA. CDR3 region: CASSLPGTEQFF. The CDR3 DNA reads TGTGCCAGCAGCTTACCCGGGACTGAGCAGTTCTTC.